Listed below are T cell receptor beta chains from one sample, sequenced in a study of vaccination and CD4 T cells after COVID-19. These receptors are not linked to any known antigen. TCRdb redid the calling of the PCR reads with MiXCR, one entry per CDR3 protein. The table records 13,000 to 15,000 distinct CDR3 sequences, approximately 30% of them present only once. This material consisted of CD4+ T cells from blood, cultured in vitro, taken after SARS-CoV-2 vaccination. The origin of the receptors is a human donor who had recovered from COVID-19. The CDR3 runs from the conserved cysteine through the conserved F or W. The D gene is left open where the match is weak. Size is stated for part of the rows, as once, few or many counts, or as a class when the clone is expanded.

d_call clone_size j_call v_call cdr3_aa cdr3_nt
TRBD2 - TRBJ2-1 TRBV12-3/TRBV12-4 CASSRWRGGLGNEQFF TGTGCCAGCAGCCGCTGGCGGGGAGGGCTGGGGAATGAGCAGTTCTTC
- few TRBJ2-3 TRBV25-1 CASSERGGKDTQYF TGTGCCAGCAGTGAGAGGGGGGGGAAAGATACGCAGTATTTT
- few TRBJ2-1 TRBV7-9 CASSLSRNEQFF TGTGCCAGCAGCTTATCAAGGAATGAGCAGTTCTTC
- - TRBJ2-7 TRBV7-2 CASSYVGNFDEQYF TGTGCCAGCAGCTATGTGGGGAATTTCGACGAGCAGTACTTC
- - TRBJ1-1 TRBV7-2 CASSLARGGLAFF TGTGCCAGCAGCTTAGCGCGCGGAGGGCTCGCTTTCTTT
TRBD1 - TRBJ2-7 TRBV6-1 CASSDRDRGYYEQYF TGTGCCAGCAGCGACCGGGACAGGGGATACTACGAGCAGTACTTC
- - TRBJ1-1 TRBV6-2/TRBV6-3 CASSRPQGEAFF TGTGCCAGCAGTAGGCCGCAGGGTGAAGCTTTCTTT
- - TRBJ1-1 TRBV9 CASSVRRDTEAFF TGTGCCAGCAGCGTCCGAAGGGACACTGAAGCTTTCTTT
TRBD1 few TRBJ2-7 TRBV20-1 CSVRGRTAYEQYF TGCAGTGTCAGGGGGCGGACAGCCTACGAGCAGTACTTC
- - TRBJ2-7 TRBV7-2 CASSLVTKTYEQYF TGTGCCAGCAGCTTAGTAACAAAAACCTACGAGCAGTACTTC
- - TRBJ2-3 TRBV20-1 CSAFTEESTDTQYF TGCAGTGCTTTCACCGAAGAGAGCACAGATACGCAGTATTTT
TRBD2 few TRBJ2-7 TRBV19 CASRSMRVAGGDEQYF TGTGCCAGTAGATCCATGCGGGTGGCGGGAGGCGACGAGCAGTACTTC
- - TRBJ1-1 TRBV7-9 CASSLEEVTEAFF TGTGCCAGCAGCTTAGAGGAGGTCACTGAAGCTTTCTTT
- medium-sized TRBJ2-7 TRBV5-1 CASSLVGAVWEQYF TGCGCCAGCAGCTTGGTCGGGGCAGTGTGGGAGCAGTACTTC
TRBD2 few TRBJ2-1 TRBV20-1 CSASVAGTSSYNEQFF TGCAGTGCTAGCGTTGCCGGGACTAGCTCCTACAATGAGCAGTTCTTC
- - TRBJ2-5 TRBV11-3 CASSLADQETQYF TGTGCCAGCAGCTTAGCGGATCAAGAGACCCAGTACTTC
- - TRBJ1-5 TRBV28 CASSVNNQPQHF TGTGCCAGCAGTGTGAACAATCAGCCCCAGCATTTT
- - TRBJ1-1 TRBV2 CASSAEGVRAFF TGTGCCAGCAGTGCCGAAGGGGTAAGAGCTTTCTTT
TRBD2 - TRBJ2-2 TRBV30 CAWIGSSGSANTGELFF TGTGCCTGGATTGGGTCTAGCGGGAGTGCGAACACCGGGGAGCTGTTTTTT
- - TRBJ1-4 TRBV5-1 CASSSGRADEKLFF TGCGCCAGCAGCTCCGGAAGGGCTGATGAAAAACTGTTTTTT
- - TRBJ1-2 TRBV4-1 CASSQELGPGGYTF TGCGCCAGCAGCCAAGAGCTAGGGCCGGGAGGCTACACCTTC
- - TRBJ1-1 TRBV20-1 CSARRRGLSFMDTEAFF TGCAGTGCTAGGCGCCGGGGGCTGAGTTTTATGGACACTGAAGCTTTCTTT
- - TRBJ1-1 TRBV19 CASSSGGAEAFF TGTGCCAGTAGTTCGGGAGGGGCTGAAGCTTTCTTT
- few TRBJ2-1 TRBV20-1 CSAPEGLKSYNEQFF TGCAGTGCACCCGAAGGCCTAAAAAGCTACAATGAGCAGTTCTTC
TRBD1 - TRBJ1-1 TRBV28 CASTSGGRRAFF TGTGCCAGCACTTCAGGGGGGCGTAGGGCTTTCTTT
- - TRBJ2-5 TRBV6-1 CASTSLYLQETQYF TGTGCCAGCACCTCACTCTACCTTCAAGAGACCCAGTACTTC
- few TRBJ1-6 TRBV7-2 CASSRLGGYNSPLHF TGTGCCAGCAGCCGCCTAGGGGGGTATAATTCACCCCTCCACTTT
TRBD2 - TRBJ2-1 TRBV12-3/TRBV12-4 CASSPRIAGGPFGGANEQFF TGTGCCAGCAGTCCACGGATCGCGGGAGGGCCCTTCGGGGGGGCCAATGAGCAGTTCTTC
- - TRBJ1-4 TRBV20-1 CSARQDRREKLFF TGCAGTGCTAGACAGGATCGGAGGGAAAAACTGTTTTTT
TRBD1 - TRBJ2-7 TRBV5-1 CASSMGSGTGEYEQYF TGCGCCAGCAGCATGGGCTCCGGGACAGGCGAATACGAGCAGTACTTC
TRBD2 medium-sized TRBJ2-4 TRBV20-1 CSARSRLAGGGNIQYF TGCAGTGCTAGATCCCGACTAGCGGGAGGCGGGAACATTCAGTACTTC
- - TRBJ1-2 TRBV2 CASSEVGHTTGDYTF TGTGCCAGCAGTGAAGTGGGGCATACCACCGGGGACTACACCTTC
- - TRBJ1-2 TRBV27 CASSLTGTYGYTF TGTGCCAGCAGTTTGACGGGGACTTATGGCTACACCTTC
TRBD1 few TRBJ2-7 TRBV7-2 CASSVDRGAYEQYF TGTGCCAGCAGCGTCGACAGGGGGGCCTACGAGCAGTACTTC
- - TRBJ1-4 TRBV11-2 CASRWAGRNEKLFF TGTGCCAGCAGGTGGGCGGGGAGGAATGAAAAACTGTTTTTT
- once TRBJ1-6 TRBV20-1 CSAPQGGTSYNSPLHF TGCAGTGCCCCTCAAGGTGGGACAAGCTATAATTCACCCCTCCACTTT
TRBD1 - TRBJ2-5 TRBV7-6 CASSFGTGRQETQYF TGTGCCAGCAGCTTTGGGACAGGGAGGCAAGAGACCCAGTACTTC
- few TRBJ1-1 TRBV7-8 CASSLALRTEAFF TGTGCCAGCAGCTTAGCGTTGAGGACTGAAGCTTTCTTT
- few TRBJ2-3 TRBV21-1 CASSIAGTSGHHGDTQYF TGTGCCAGCAGCATCGCCGGAACTAGCGGCCACCACGGTGATACGCAGTATTTT
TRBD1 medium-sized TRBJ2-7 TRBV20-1 CSARSWDRDVHEQYF TGCAGTGCTAGGAGTTGGGACAGGGACGTCCACGAGCAGTACTTC
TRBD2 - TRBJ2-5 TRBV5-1 CASSLLSGINEETQYF TGCGCCAGCAGCTTGCTTAGCGGGATAAACGAAGAGACCCAGTACTTC
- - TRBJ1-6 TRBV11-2 CASSYRRPLKTLRAYDSPLHF TGTGCCAGCAGCTACCGAAGGCCGCTCAAGACCTTAAGGGCTTATGATTCACCCCTCCACTTT
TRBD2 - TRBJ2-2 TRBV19 CASSIGLAGGPYTGELFF TGTGCCAGTAGTATAGGACTAGCGGGAGGGCCGTACACCGGGGAGCTGTTTTTT
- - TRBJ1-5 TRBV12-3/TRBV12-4 CASSRIGQNNQPQHF TGTGCCAGCAGCCGTATCGGACAGAACAATCAGCCCCAGCATTTT
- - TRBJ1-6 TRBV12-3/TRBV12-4 CASSPPGLNSPLHF TGTGCCAGCAGCCCGCCGGGACTTAATTCACCCCTCCACTTT
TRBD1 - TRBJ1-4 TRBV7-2 CASSLVWGRGEKLFF TGTGCCAGCAGCTTAGTGTGGGGCAGGGGGGAAAAACTGTTTTTT
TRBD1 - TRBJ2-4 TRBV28 CASPPGQGLPGNIQYF TGTGCCAGCCCGCCGGGACAGGGGCTGCCTGGAAACATTCAGTACTTC
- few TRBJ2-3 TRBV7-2 CASSLSSGGRRDTQYF TGTGCCAGCAGCTTAAGTTCCGGGGGGCGGAGAGATACGCAGTATTTT
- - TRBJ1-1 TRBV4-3 CASSQDPDTVSEAFF TGCGCCAGCAGCCAAGATCCCGACACGGTCTCGGAAGCTTTCTTT
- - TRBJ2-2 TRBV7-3 CASSLAPGTEGELFF TGTGCCAGCAGCTTAGCTCCGGGGACCGAAGGGGAGCTGTTTTTT
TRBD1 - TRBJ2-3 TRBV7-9 CASSRGTGQRSDTQYF TGTGCCAGCAGCCGCGGGACAGGACAGAGATCAGATACGCAGTATTTT
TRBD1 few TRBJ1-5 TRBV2 CASSLTGRHQPQHF TGTGCCAGCAGCCTGACAGGGCGTCATCAGCCCCAGCATTTT
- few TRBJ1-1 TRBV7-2 CASSLGHGDTEAFF TGTGCCAGCAGCTTAGGCCATGGGGACACTGAAGCTTTCTTT
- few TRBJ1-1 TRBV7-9 CASTRSGAGAAEAFF TGTGCCAGCACCCGTAGCGGGGCGGGGGCGGCTGAAGCTTTCTTT